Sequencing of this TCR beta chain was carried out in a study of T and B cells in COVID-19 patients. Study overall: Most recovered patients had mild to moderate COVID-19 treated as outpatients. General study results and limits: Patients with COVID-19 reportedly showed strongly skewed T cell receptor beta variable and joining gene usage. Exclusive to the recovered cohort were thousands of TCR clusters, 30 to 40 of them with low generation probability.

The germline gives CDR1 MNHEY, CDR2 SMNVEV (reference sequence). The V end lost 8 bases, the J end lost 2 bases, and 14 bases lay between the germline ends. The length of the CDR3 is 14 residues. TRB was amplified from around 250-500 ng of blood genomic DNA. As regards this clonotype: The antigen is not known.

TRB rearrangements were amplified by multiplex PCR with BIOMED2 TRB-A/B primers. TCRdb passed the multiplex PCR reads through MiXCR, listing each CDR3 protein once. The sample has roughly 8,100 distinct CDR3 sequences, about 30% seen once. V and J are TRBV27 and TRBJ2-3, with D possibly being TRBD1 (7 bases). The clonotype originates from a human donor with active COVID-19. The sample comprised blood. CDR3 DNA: TGTGCCAGCGGCCAGGGGGGAAACACAGATACGCAGTATTTT. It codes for CASGQGGNTDTQYF.